This TCR beta chain was recovered during a study of graft-versus-host responses after intestinal transplantation. This clone was counted a single time. Its target is not known. CDR1 GTSNPN and CDR2 SVGIG come from the germline V gene (reference sequence). The CDR3 has 12 residues. V lost 0 bases, J lost 2 bases, and 3 bases lay in between. The assay was immunoSEQ multiplex PCR, and TCRdb's table has in-frame clones only and misses some. The sample holds roughly 96,000 clones, 90% to 95% seen once. Notes on the study in general: Allografts from individuals with graft-donor T cell macrochimerism displayed high graft-versus-host to host-versus-graft clonal ratios.

The source is a human donor who received an intestinal transplant. The sequencing here drew on unstimulated CD8+ T cells sorted from spleen or lymph node cells, taken before intestinal transplant. The chain carries TRBV30 and TRBJ2-3; the D is unclear. The CDR3 sequence is CAWSVITDTQYF. CDR3 coding DNA: TGTGCCTGGAGTGTTATCACAGATACGCAGTATTTT.